The next 26 T cell receptor beta chains were all read from a single sample in a study of T-cell memory formation after mild COVID-19. MiXCR, applied by TCRdb to the 5' RACE reads, yields one record per CDR3 protein. This table has a few hundred thousand distinct CDR3 sequences, 9.4% appearing once. Sample: PBMCs or a T cell subset sorted from them (not recorded which). The origin of the receptors is a man between 18 and 35 years old who had mild COVID-19 (a few samples of this study predate the infection). Cell type and time point are not known.

The chain is built from TRBV4-3 and TRBJ2-3; TRBD2 matches at 8 bases. With V trimmed by 4 bases and J by 1 base, 13 bases remained unmatched. The CDR3 has 18 amino acids. Germline assignment: CDR1 LGHNA and CDR2 YSLEER. CDR3 sequence reads: CASSLYAVLADRTDTQYF. The CDR3 DNA reads as TGCGCCAGCAGCCTGTACGCGGTACTAGCGGACCGCACAGATACGCAGTATTTT.

V is TRBV4-3 and J is TRBJ1-2, with TRBD1 as a possible D gene (5 bases). The V gene's germline CDR1 is LGHNA and CDR2 YSLEER. Trimming pared 4 bases from V and 8 bases from J, leaving 11 bases between. There are 12 residues in the CDR3. The CDR3 spells CASSLDWGGYTF. The CDR3 DNA sequence: TGCGCCAGCAGCCTCGACTGGGGGGGCTACACCTTC.

The chain is built from TRBV6-5 and TRBJ1-2, with 8 bases fitting TRBD1. From germline, CDR1 is MNHEY and CDR2 SVGAGI. The ends lost 6 bases at V and 6 bases at J; junction bases unmatched: 6. The CDR3 consists of 13 residues. CDR3: CASRDGQGHGYTF. The CDR3 nucleotides are TGTGCCAGCAGGGACGGACAGGGTCATGGCTACACCTTC.

The V and J genes are TRBV5-1 and TRBJ2-6; D tentatively reads TRBD1 or TRBD2 (6 bases each). The V and J ends lost 1 base and 0 bases respectively, with 11 bases between them. This CDR3 is 17 amino acids long. From germline, CDR1 is SGHRS and CDR2 YFSETQ. Here the CDR3 DNA reads TGCGCCAGCAGCTTGCCACCGGGGGCCTCTGGGGCCAACGTCCTGACTTTC. Translation gives CASSLPPGASGANVLTF.

The sample holds a few counts of this clonotype. The rearrangement links TRBV6-2 or TRBV6-3 to TRBJ2-2; no definite D call. Germline values: CDR1 MNHEY, CDR2 SVGEGT. V was trimmed by 2 bases and J by 4 bases, leaving 17 bases between them. CDR3 length: 17 residues. CDR3 DNA: TGTGCCAGCAGTTACACGGCCCCGTCCCGGAGCACCGGGGAGCTGTTTTTT. This encodes CASSYTAPSRSTGELFF.

Many counts were recorded for this clonotype. The chain couples TRBV30 to TRBJ2-5; D gene unclear. Germline CDR1 GTSNPN, CDR2 SVGIG (reference sequence). V was trimmed by 4 bases and J by 3 bases, leaving 6 bases between them. CDR3 length: 11 amino acids. CDR3 in amino acids: CAWNQEETQYF. The CDR3 DNA sequence: TGTGCCTGGAATCAGGAAGAGACCCAGTACTTC.

In this sample, this clonotype turned up a few times. The V call is TRBV6-6, the J call TRBJ1-5; D remains ambiguous. The germline V gene has CDR1 MNHNY and CDR2 SVGAGI (reference sequence). V shed 3 bases and J shed 7 bases, with 19 bases lying between them. The CDR3 has 16 residues. This CDR3 reads CASSYQVRSTGQPQHF. The CDR3 DNA reads as TGTGCCAGCAGTTATCAAGTCAGGTCCACGGGGCAGCCCCAGCATTTT.

The table lists this clonotype with a few counts. The chain has TRBV12-3 or TRBV12-4 and TRBJ1-1, with a possible D match to TRBD1 (5 bases). The CDR3 is 13 amino acids. V lost 7 bases, J lost 7 bases, and 16 bases lay in between. CDR3 DNA: TGTGCCAGCACGAAATCCCCAGGGTTTGAAGCTTTCTTT. Amino acid sequence: CASTKSPGFEAFF.

This clonotype was found a few times. The genes are TRBV11-3 and TRBJ2-7; no reliable D call. V shed 4 bases and J shed 2 bases, with 12 bases lying between them. This CDR3 comprises 14 residues. Germline CDR1 is SGHNT and CDR2 is YENEEA. CDR3 protein: CASSSPAVPYEQYF. Written as DNA, the CDR3 is TGTGCCAGCAGCTCCCCCGCGGTCCCCTACGAGCAGTACTTC. The variable domain in full, with the rest retrieved from reference TRBV11-3 and TRBJ2-7, is EAGVVQSPRYKIIEKKQPVAFWCNPISGHNTLYWYLQNLGQGPELLIRYENEEAVDDSQLPKDRFSAERLKGVDSTLKIQPAELGDSAVYLCASSSPAVPYEQYFGPGTRLTVT.

This clonotype has ten or more counts. V is TRBV5-1 and J is TRBJ2-6; 7 bases match TRBD1. The V gene's germline CDR1 is SGHRS and CDR2 YFSETQ. The J segment lost 1 base and the V segment lost 0 bases, leaving 4 bases of the junction unmatched. The length of the CDR3 is 17 residues. Here the CDR3 reads CASSLGQGGSGANVLTF. For the CDR3, the DNA is TGCGCCAGCAGCTTGGGACAGGGTGGGTCTGGGGCCAACGTCCTGACTTTC.

This clonotype came up a few times. The chain employs TRBV7-9 and TRBJ1-1, with a weak D call TRBD1 (5 bases). With 1 base removed from V and 7 bases from J, the gap between germline ends came to 7 bases. Germline V gene lookup returns CDR1 SEHNR and CDR2 FQNEAQ (reference sequence). CDR3 length: 12 residues. CDR3 residues: CASSLGRGEAFF. CDR3 sequence (DNA): TGTGCCAGCAGCTTAGGGAGGGGTGAAGCTTTCTTT.

This clonotype appeared a few times. The CDR3 nucleotides are TGCGCCAGCAGCGCACAGGGGGCTATTGGAGAGACCCAGTACTTC. Translation: CASSAQGAIGETQYF. This rearrangement joins TRBV5-1 to TRBJ2-5, with 9 bases matching TRBD1. Germline trimming cut 4 bases from V and 4 bases from J; bases unmatched to any gene: 8. There are 15 residues in the CDR3. Per germline, CDR1 SGHRS and CDR2 YFSETQ.

The chain employs TRBV20-1 and TRBJ1-5, with a weak D call TRBD1 (5 bases). There are 13 residues in the CDR3. V was pared by 3 bases and J by 2 bases, with 8 bases between. The germline V gene encodes CDR1 DFQATT and CDR2 SNEGSKA (reference sequence). CDR3 sequence (DNA): TGCAGTGCTAGGACAGACCGCAATCAGCCCCAGCATTTT. It encodes CSARTDRNQPQHF.

In this sample, this clonotype turned up a few times. V usage is TRBV11-2 and J usage is TRBJ2-5, with 8 bases identical to TRBD1. The CDR3 is 14 residues long. The V gene end was trimmed by 5 bases and the J gene end by 5 bases; junction bases not matched to a gene: 7. In germline, CDR1 is SGHAT, CDR2 FQNNGV. CDR3 in DNA: TGTGCCAGCAGCCGTTCCAGACAGGGGGAGACCCAGTACTTC. As protein: CASSRSRQGETQYF.

The DNA for the CDR3 is TGTGCCAGCAGTTTAAGTCCGGGCCAGCCCCAGCATTTT. It yields the protein CASSLSPGQPQHF. The chain joins TRBV12-3 or TRBV12-4 to TRBJ1-5, with unresolved D. The CDR3 sequence is 13 residues long. Trimming took 2 bases from V and 7 from J, leaving 9 bases between them.

There are a few counts of this clonotype. V gene TRBV11-2 combines with J gene TRBJ1-2, with D maybe TRBD1 (5 bases). The CDR3 extends over 15 amino acids. The germline V and J ends were trimmed by 5 bases and 2 bases, with 15 bases remaining between them. From germline, CDR1 is SGHAT and CDR2 FQNNGV. The CDR3 nucleotides are TGTGCCAGCAGCCGAGCCGGGGGACGGAACTATGGCTACACCTTC. Amino acids: CASSRAGGRNYGYTF.

This clonotype was recorded a few times. The chain links TRBV11-2 to TRBJ2-2; D gene uncertain. The CDR3 runs to 13 residues. Trimming pared 4 bases from V and 6 bases from J, leaving 9 bases between. Germline loops: CDR1 SGHAT, CDR2 FQNNGV. CDR3 DNA: TGTGCCAGCAGCTATGGGTTGGCCGGGGAGCTGTTTTTT. It specifies CASSYGLAGELFF. Supplemented by reference TRBV11-2 and TRBJ2-2, the full variable domain reads EAGVAQSPRYKIIEKRQSVAFWCNPISGHATLYWYQQILGQGPKLLIQFQNNGVVDDSQLPKDRFSAERLKGVDSTLKIQPAKLEDSAVYLCASSYGLAGELFFGEGSRLTVL.

Many counts were recorded for this clonotype. This chain uses TRBV12-3 or TRBV12-4 with TRBJ2-2; D perhaps matches TRBD2 (6 bases). The CDR3 length is 13 residues. The V end was cut by 5 bases, the J end by 9 bases, with 13 bases between. The CDR3 DNA follows: TGTGCCAGCAGTCCGGGACTGTCTTGGGAGCTGTTTTTT. Translation: CASSPGLSWELFF.

The chain uses TRBV4-1 and TRBJ1-2, with TRBD1 identical over 9 bases. CDR1 is MGHRA, CDR2 YSYEKL, per germline. The V and J ends lost 4 bases and 6 bases, in that order; junction bases with no gene match: 12. CDR3 length: 16 residues. CDR3 nucleotides: TGCGCCAGCAGCCGAGTTTCACAGGGGGCGCCGGATGGCTACACCTTC. It yields the protein CASSRVSQGAPDGYTF.

The chain couples TRBV9 to TRBJ2-2, with D unclear. This CDR3 comprises 13 residues. The germline CDR1 and CDR2 sequences are SGDLS and YYNGEE. Trimming cost V 0 bases and J 5 bases, with 5 bases left between them. The CDR3 coding sequence is TGTGCCAGCAGCGTAGTCCCAACCGGGGAGCTGTTTTTT. Translated, it gives CASSVVPTGELFF.

V and J are TRBV11-2 and TRBJ2-7; a possible D gene is TRBD1 (6 bases). Trimming removed 3 bases at V and 2 bases at J, with 14 bases between. Germline-derived CDR1 and CDR2 are SGHAT and FQNNGV. CDR3 length equals 15 residues. CDR3 nucleotides: TGTGCCAGCAGCTTTAGGGGGTCGGAAACCTACGAGCAGTACGTC. Translation: CASSFRGSETYEQYV.

V and J are TRBV4-1 and TRBJ1-4, with D tentatively TRBD1 (6 bases). The length of the CDR3 is 16 residues. Germline CDR1 and CDR2: MGHRA and YSYEKL. Trimming took 3 bases from V and 5 from J, leaving 16 bases between them. The CDR3 loop is CASSHFIPGANEKLFF. The CDR3 coding sequence is TGCGCCAGCAGCCATTTTATCCCGGGGGCGAATGAAAAACTGTTTTTT.

The CDR3: CASSSGGFYNEQFF. In DNA form, the CDR3 reads TGTGCCAGCAGTTCAGGGGGCTTCTACAATGAGCAGTTCTTC. The rearrangement links TRBV28 to TRBJ2-1; 8 bases line up with TRBD1. V lost 4 bases to trimming and J lost 3 bases; unmatched junction nucleotides: 2. Germline lookup yields CDR1 MDHEN and CDR2 SYDVKM. The CDR3 contains 14 residues.

The chain uses TRBV5-5 and TRBJ2-1; D is ambiguous. The CDR3 runs 14 residues. The germline V gene has CDR1 SGHKS and CDR2 YYEKEE (reference sequence). The V end was cut by 5 bases, the J end by 5 bases, with 14 bases between. In nucleotides, the CDR3 is TGTGCCAGCAGTATTTCGGGTTCGAACAATGAGCAGTTCTTC. Its protein product is CASSISGSNNEQFF.

This clonotype was seen a handful of times. The CDR3 coding sequence is TGTGCCACATCAAACACAGATAGCAATCAGCCCCAGCATTTT. This encodes CATSNTDSNQPQHF. J is TRBJ1-5 and V is TRBV24-1; D is ambiguous. There are 14 residues in the CDR3. V lost 10 bases and J 0 bases, leaving 12 bases between the germline ends. Germline V gene sequence: CDR1 KGHDR, CDR2 SFDVKD.

This clonotype has a handful of counts. The rearrangement joins TRBV5-1 to TRBJ2-3; 9 bases map to TRBD2. Germline V gene data show CDR1 as SGHRS and CDR2 as YFSETQ. This CDR3 is built from 17 residues. J lost 1 base, V lost 2 bases, and 8 bases had no gene match. CDR3 amino acids: CASSFHRASGGTDTQYF. CDR3 sequence (DNA): TGCGCCAGCAGCTTCCATCGGGCTAGCGGGGGCACAGATACGCAGTATTTT. The full variable domain, in which reference TRBV5-1 and TRBJ2-3 provide the parts outside the CDR3, is KAGVTQTPRYLIKTRGQQVTLSCSPISGHRSVSWYQQTPGQGLQFLFEYFSETQRNKGNFPGRFSGRQFSNSRSEMNVSTLELGDSALYLCASSFHRASGGTDTQYFGPGTRLTVL.